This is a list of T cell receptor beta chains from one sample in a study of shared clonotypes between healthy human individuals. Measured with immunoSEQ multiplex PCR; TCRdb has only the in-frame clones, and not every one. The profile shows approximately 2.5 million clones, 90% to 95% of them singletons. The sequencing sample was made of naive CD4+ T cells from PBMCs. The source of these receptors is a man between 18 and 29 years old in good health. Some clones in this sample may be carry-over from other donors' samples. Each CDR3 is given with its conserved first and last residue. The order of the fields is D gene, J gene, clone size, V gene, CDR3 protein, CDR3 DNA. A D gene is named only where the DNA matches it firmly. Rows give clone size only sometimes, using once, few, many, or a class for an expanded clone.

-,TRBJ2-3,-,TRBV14,CASSPRLITDTQYF,TGTGCCAGCAGCCCACGACTAATCACAGATACGCAGTATTTT
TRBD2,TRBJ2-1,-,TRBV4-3,CASSPEPTSGRYNEQFF,TGCGCCAGCAGCCCTGAACCGACTAGCGGGAGATACAATGAGCAGTTCTTC
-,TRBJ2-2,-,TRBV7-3,CASRTGTVGAGELFF,TGTGCCAGCAGGACCGGGACGGTTGGCGCCGGGGAGCTGTTTTTT
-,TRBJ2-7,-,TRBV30,CAWRRVSSTYEQYF,TGTGCCTGGAGAAGGGTCAGCTCAACCTACGAGCAGTACTTC
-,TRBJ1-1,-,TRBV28,CASRGGRAEAFF,TGTGCCAGCAGAGGGGGGCGAGCTGAAGCTTTCTTT
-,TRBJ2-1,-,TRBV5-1,CASSLAASGSNEQFF,TGCGCCAGCAGCTTGGCGGCTAGTGGGTCGAATGAGCAGTTCTTC
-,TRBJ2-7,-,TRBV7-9,CASSLVYGEQYF,TGTGCCAGCAGCTTAGTTTACGGCGAGCAGTACTTC
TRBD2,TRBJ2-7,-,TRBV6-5,CASSYAGGIAYEQYF,TGTGCCAGCAGTTACGCGGGAGGTATCGCCTACGAGCAGTACTTC
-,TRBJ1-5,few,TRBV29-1,CSVSDGYSNQPQHF,TGCAGCGTTTCGGACGGATATAGCAATCAGCCCCAGCATTTT
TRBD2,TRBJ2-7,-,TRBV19,CASSIGPSGSYEQYF,TGTGCCAGTAGTATAGGTCCTAGCGGGAGCTACGAGCAGTACTTC
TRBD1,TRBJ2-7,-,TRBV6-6,CASSSGGAQANEQYF,TGTGCCAGCAGCTCAGGGGGCGCTCAGGCCAACGAGCAGTACTTC
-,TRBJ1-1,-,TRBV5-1,CASSYDRPNTEAFF,TGCGCCAGCAGTTATGACAGACCGAACACTGAAGCTTTCTTT
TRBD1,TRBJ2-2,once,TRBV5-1,CASSPRTGTSGELFF,TGCGCCAGCAGCCCACGGACAGGAACCTCCGGGGAGCTGTTTTTT
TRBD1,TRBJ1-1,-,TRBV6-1,CASTLDRDTEAFF,TGTGCCAGCACTCTAGACAGGGACACTGAAGCTTTCTTT
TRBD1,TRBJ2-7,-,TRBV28,CASDGEGTGGYEQYF,TGTGCCAGCGACGGGGAGGGGACAGGGGGGTACGAGCAGTACTTC
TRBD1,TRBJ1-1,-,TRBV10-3,CAISDSKGGQGMGAFF,TGTGCCATCAGTGATTCGAAGGGGGGACAGGGGATGGGAGCTTTCTTT
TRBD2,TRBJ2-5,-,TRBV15,CATSRGLAEPPETQYF,TGTGCCACCAGCAGAGGGCTAGCGGAGCCCCCAGAGACCCAGTACTTC
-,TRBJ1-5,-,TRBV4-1,CASSQGDLSNQPQHF,TGCGCCAGCAGCCAAGGAGACCTGAGTAATCAGCCCCAGCATTTT
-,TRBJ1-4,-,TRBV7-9,CASSLAGFEKLFF,TGTGCCAGCAGCTTAGCAGGTTTTGAAAAACTGTTTTTT
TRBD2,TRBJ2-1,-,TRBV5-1,CASRNGTSGGHEQFF,TGCGCCAGCAGGAACGGGACTAGCGGGGGTCATGAGCAGTTCTTC
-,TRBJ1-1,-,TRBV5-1,CASSYLGGEAFF,TGCGCCAGCAGCTATTTAGGGGGGGAAGCTTTCTTT
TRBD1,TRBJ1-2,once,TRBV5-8,CASSLEGGQGNYGYTF,TGTGCCAGCAGCTTGGAGGGGGGACAGGGGAACTATGGCTACACCTTC
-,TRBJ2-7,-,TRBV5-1,CASRLVQGRSEQYF,TGCGCCAGCAGGTTGGTTCAGGGCCGGAGCGAGCAGTACTTC